These 16 T cell receptor beta chains share one sample of origin, sequenced in a study of cytomegalovirus exposure and HLA in healthy donors. The PCR made use of 60 Vbeta and 13 Jbeta primers. Libraries were prepared by immunoSEQ multiplex PCR; TCRdb keeps only in-frame clonotypes and omits some of them. The sample lists approximately 44,000 clones; roughly 80% were seen once. Sequencing was performed on PBMCs. The source is a man aged 45-65 years in good health and CMV-seronegative.

The chain carries TRBV28 and TRBJ1-2; possible D gene TRBD1, 6 bases. From germline, CDR1 is MDHEN and CDR2 SYDVKM. The V and J ends lost 8 bases and 6 bases respectively, with 19 bases between them. The CDR3 sequence is 14 residues long. CDR3 in amino acids: CASVRGNLWDGYTF. The DNA of the CDR3 is TGTGCCAGCGTCAGGGGAAATCTCTGGGATGGCTACACCTTC.

The chain carries TRBV6-1 and TRBJ2-3; TRBD1 agrees at 7 bases. V shed 6 bases, J shed 2 bases, and the junction held 8 bases outside the gene matches. The CDR3 loop spans 15 amino acids. Germline values: CDR1 MNHNS, CDR2 SASEGT. The CDR3 DNA reads TGTGCCAGCAGGCAAAGGGACAGCCTCACAGATACGCAGTATTTT. Translation: CASRQRDSLTDTQYF.

V is TRBV7-8 and J is TRBJ2-3; possible D gene TRBD2, 5 bases. The germline gives CDR1 SGHVS, CDR2 FQNEAQ. The CDR3 is made up of 15 amino acids. Trimming removed 3 bases from V and 10 bases from J, with 20 bases in between. This chain's CDR3 is CASSLGFAGGHAQYF. As DNA, the CDR3 is TGTGCCAGCAGCTTGGGCTTTGCTGGAGGCCATGCGCAGTATTTT.

The chain links TRBV19 to TRBJ2-1, with 9 nucleotides matching TRBD2. This CDR3 spans 17 amino acids. CDR1 LNHDA and CDR2 SQIVND come from the germline V gene (reference sequence). Trimming cost V 4 bases and J 7 bases; bases outside gene matches: 14. The CDR3 sequence is CASSTPLRRGRGNEQFF. Here the CDR3 DNA reads TGTGCCAGTAGTACCCCCCTACGGCGCGGGAGGGGGAATGAGCAGTTCTTC. The complete variable domain, with remaining parts taken from reference TRBV19 and TRBJ2-1, reads DGGITQSPKYLFRKEGQNVTLSCEQNLNHDAMYWYRQDPGQGLRLIYYSQIVNDFQKGDIAEGYSVSREKKESFPLTVTSAQKNPTAFYLCASSTPLRRGRGNEQFFGPGTRLTVL.

The genes are TRBV7-2 and TRBJ2-3; TRBD2 might be the D (7 bases). The CDR3 totals 15 residues. Germline assignment: CDR1 SGHTA and CDR2 FQGNSA. Trimming removed 1 base at V and 1 base at J, with 9 bases between. CDR3 residues: CASSLVGGGTDTQYF. CDR3 nucleotides: TGTGCCAGCAGCTTAGTAGGGGGGGGCACAGATACGCAGTATTTT.

The rearrangement links TRBV12-1 to TRBJ2-3; the table calls TRBD1, which could not be checked here. TRBV12-1 represents a pseudogene. CDR3 size: 16 residues. Here the CDR3 reads CASSSIRTGNTDTQYF. In DNA, the CDR3 is TGTGCCAGCAGCTCAATTAGGACAGGAAACACAGATACGCAGTATTTT.

The rearrangement uses TRBV7-8 and TRBJ2-7, with 9 bases aligning to TRBD1. The V segment lost 4 bases and the J segment 6 bases; nucleotides outside the gene matches: 10. CDR1 is SGHVS, CDR2 FQNEAQ, per germline. The CDR3 extends over 15 amino acids. This CDR3 is CASSSLDRGVGEQYF. The CDR3, as DNA: TGTGCCAGCAGCTCCCTGGACAGGGGAGTTGGCGAGCAGTACTTC.

This clone is medium-sized within its sample. V and J are TRBV6-6 and TRBJ2-1; D unclear. CDR1 and CDR2 (germline): MNHNY, SVGAGI (reference sequence). The CDR3 extends over 13 amino acids. V was clipped by 6 bases and J by 5 bases, with 11 bases between them. CDR3 region: CASSLTENNEQFF. The DNA for the CDR3 is TGTGCCAGCAGCCTTACGGAGAACAATGAGCAGTTCTTC.

V and J are TRBV2 and TRBJ2-2; 9 bases map to TRBD1. Germline trimming cut 11 bases from V and 4 bases from J; bases unmatched to any gene: 11. CDR1 SNHLY and CDR2 FYNNEI come from the germline V gene. CDR3 length equals 15 residues. The chain's CDR3 is CAGLKGTGSTGELFF. The CDR3 bases are TGTGCCGGCCTTAAGGGGACAGGGTCCACCGGGGAGCTGTTTTTT.

This clone was found a few times. The junction departs from germline at one end; a sequencing error may be responsible. The rearrangement uses TRBV4-1 and TRBJ2-7; perhaps TRBD2 as D (5 bases). This CDR3 contains 13 residues. Germline V gives CDR1 MGHRA, CDR2 YSYEKL. For the CDR3, the DNA is TGTGCCAGCAGCCAGCGCGGAGGCGATGAGCAGTACTTC. Its translation: CASSQRGGDEQYF.

J is TRBJ1-1 and V is TRBV6-5, with 9 nucleotides matching TRBD1. J lost 3 bases, V lost 8 bases, and 4 bases had no gene match. The germline V gene encodes CDR1 MNHEY and CDR2 SVGAGI. The CDR3 consists of 13 residues. The CDR3 region has the DNA TGTGCCAGCGGGACAGGGAGTGACACTGAAGCTTTCTTT. Translating it yields CASGTGSDTEAFF.

The V and J genes are TRBV5-6 and TRBJ1-5; TRBD1 might be the D (6 bases). Germline V gives CDR1 SGHDT, CDR2 YYEEEE. This CDR3 is 14 amino acids long. Trimming shortened V by 0 bases and J by 7 bases, and 11 bases separated the two germline ends. The CDR3 coding sequence is TGTGCCAGCAGCTTGGGGGAGGGGGGCCAGCCCCAGCATTTT. As protein: CASSLGEGGQPQHF.

This chain connects TRBV27 to TRBJ2-3; D unresolved. In germline, CDR1 is MNHEY, CDR2 SMNVEV (reference sequence). V dropped 0 bases and J dropped 2 bases, with 12 bases sitting between them. CDR3 length: 16 residues. CDR3 sequence reads: CASSLSLSPVTDTQYF. CDR3 sequence (DNA): TGTGCCAGCAGTTTATCCTTGTCCCCCGTCACAGATACGCAGTATTTT.

The chain couples TRBV10-3 to TRBJ1-4, with 10 bases fitting TRBD1. CDR3 size: 16 residues. With V trimmed by 3 bases and J by 2 bases, 3 bases remained unmatched. Germline V gives CDR1 ENHRY, CDR2 SYGVKD. The CDR3 reads CAISDGQGETNEKLFF. DNA for the CDR3: TGTGCCATCAGTGATGGACAGGGGGAGACTAATGAAAAACTGTTTTTT.

The chain uses TRBV7-9 and TRBJ1-1, with 7 bases identical to TRBD1. J lost 7 bases, V lost 3 bases, and 8 bases had no gene match. This CDR3 comprises 14 residues. Germline V gives CDR1 SEHNR, CDR2 FQNEAQ (reference sequence). The DNA of the CDR3 is TGTGCCAGCAGCTTTTCCCAGGGGGGCGTTGAAGCTTTCTTT. Its translation: CASSFSQGGVEAFF.

The rearrangement joins TRBV18 to TRBJ2-2; a possible D gene is TRBD1 (6 bases). V lost 6 bases and J 3 bases, leaving 17 bases between the germline ends. CDR3 size: 16 residues. Germline V gene lookup returns CDR1 KGHSH and CDR2 LQKENI. CDR3 region: CASSPSAQGYTGELFF. In DNA, the CDR3 is TGTGCCAGCTCGCCTAGTGCACAGGGCTACACCGGGGAGCTGTTTTTT.